The 20 T cell receptor beta chains below were found in one sample sequenced in a study of cytomegalovirus exposure and HLA in healthy donors. The PCR was carried out with 60 Vbeta primers and 13 Jbeta primers. Sequenced by immunoSEQ multiplex PCR; TCRdb stores in-frame clones only, minus some. The sample yields over 120,000 clones, 70% to 80% seen once. Sequences were obtained from PBMCs. These receptors all stem from an older woman in good health and CMV-seropositive.

J is TRBJ1-4 and V is TRBV27; 7 nucleotides agree with TRBD1. Trimming removed 6 bases from V and 5 bases from J; junction bases left unmatched: 9. This CDR3 is 15 amino acids long. Germline assignment: CDR1 MNHEY and CDR2 SMNVEV (reference sequence). CDR3 sequence (DNA): TGTGCCAGCAGGGGGCAGGGGGTCGGGAATGAAAAACTGTTTTTT. This gives the protein CASRGQGVGNEKLFF.

This clone was seen only a few times. The chain uses TRBV6-1 and TRBJ1-5; TRBD1 aligns across 10 bases. The germline V gene has CDR1 MNHNS and CDR2 SASEGT. This CDR3 contains 13 residues. Unmatched junction bases numbered 1, after V lost 4 bases and J lost 7 bases. The CDR3: CASSGGQGQPQHF. The CDR3 nucleotides read TGTGCCAGCAGTGGGGGACAGGGGCAGCCCCAGCATTTT.

The chain links TRBV28 to TRBJ1-1, with TRBD1 as a possible D gene (6 bases). The V end lost 2 bases, the J end lost 3 bases, and 13 bases lay between the germline ends. The CDR3 is 15 amino acids. CDR1 is MDHEN, CDR2 SYDVKM, per germline. Here the CDR3 reads CASSLGGRGDTEAFF. In DNA form, the CDR3 reads TGTGCCAGCAGTTTAGGTGGCAGGGGTGACACTGAAGCTTTCTTT.

CDR3 DNA sequence: TGCGCCAGCAGCTTTGACGGGGACGAGCAGTACTTC. Translation: CASSFDGDEQYF. The J gene is TRBJ2-7, the V gene TRBV5-1, with D maybe TRBD2 (5 bases). The CDR3 loop spans 12 amino acids. Trimming took off 2 bases at V and 5 bases at J, with 8 bases between the two ends. Germline V gene data show CDR1 as SGHRS and CDR2 as YFSETQ.

The chain recombines TRBV5-1 with TRBJ1-1; 7 bases are a match to TRBD1. The V and J ends lost 4 bases and 9 bases, in that order; junction bases with no gene match: 15. This CDR3 has 15 residues. Germline V CDR1 and CDR2: SGHRS, YFSETQ. The CDR3 loop is CASSTQTPGTAQAFF. Written as DNA, the CDR3 is TGCGCCAGCAGCACTCAAACGCCAGGGACAGCCCAAGCTTTCTTT.

This clone was detected a few times. This chain links TRBV5-1 with TRBJ2-1, with 8 bases lining up with TRBD2. The CDR3 spans 15 residues. Germline CDR1 reads SGHRS; CDR2 reads YFSETQ. V was pared by 4 bases and J by 1 base, with 4 bases of the junction left unmatched. The CDR3 DNA sequence: TGCGCCAGCAGCCCCGGCGGGGGGTCCTACAATGAGCAGTTCTTC. It specifies CASSPGGGSYNEQFF.

The V gene is TRBV11-2, the J gene TRBJ2-7; possible D gene TRBD2, 6 bases. The V gene's germline CDR1 is SGHAT and CDR2 FQNNGV. The CDR3 contains 15 residues. Trimming cost V 4 bases and J 6 bases, with 19 bases left between them. CDR3 amino acids: CASSSVTGLSAEQYF. Here the CDR3 DNA reads TGTGCCAGCAGCTCCGTTACCGGACTAAGCGCCGAGCAGTACTTC.

J is TRBJ2-7 and V is TRBV25-1; TRBD1 matches 8 bases. Per germline, CDR1 MGHDK and CDR2 SYGVNS. Trimming at V came to 7 bases and at J to 2 bases, leaving 4 bases not matched to a gene. The CDR3 spans 13 residues. CDR3 in DNA: TGTGCCAGCAAAGGACAGGGAACCTACGAGCAGTACTTC. Protein: CASKGQGTYEQYF.

The V gene is TRBV28, the J gene TRBJ1-6, with D maybe TRBD1 (5 bases). The CDR3 totals 16 residues. CDR1 MDHEN and CDR2 SYDVKM come from the germline V gene. V lost 2 bases, J lost 6 bases, and 14 bases lay in between. The CDR3 loop reads CASSLGRGASNSPLHF. Here the CDR3 DNA reads TGTGCCAGCAGTTTAGGGAGGGGCGCTTCTAATTCACCCCTCCACTTT.

The chain joins TRBV6-1 to TRBJ1-6, with TRBD1 matching over 10 bases. Germline V gives CDR1 MNHNS, CDR2 SASEGT. CDR3 length: 14 residues. V was pared by 6 bases and J by 7 bases, with 3 bases of the junction left unmatched. The CDR3 region is CASSPGQGNSPLHF. The CDR3 region has the DNA TGTGCCAGCAGCCCGGGACAGGGGAATTCACCCCTCCACTTT.

V is TRBV28 and J is TRBJ1-1; D call uncertain. This CDR3 region has 14 residues. With 7 bases removed from V and 1 base from J, the gap between germline ends came to 13 bases. The V gene's germline CDR1 is MDHEN and CDR2 SYDVKM. The DNA of the CDR3 is TGTGCCAGCAAGGTAGCCCATTCGAACACTGAAGCTTTCTTT. Its protein is CASKVAHSNTEAFF.

The rearrangement uses TRBV7-8 and TRBJ1-5, with 7 bases fitting TRBD1. There are 17 residues in the CDR3. V shed 1 base, J shed 9 bases, and the junction held 15 bases outside the gene matches. Germline CDR1 SGHVS, CDR2 FQNEAQ. The CDR3 coding sequence is TGTGCCAGCAGCTTAGATTTATGGGACAGAGTATATCGGCCCCAGCATTTT. Translating gives CASSLDLWDRVYRPQHF.

A single count supports this clone. The genes are TRBV29-1 and TRBJ2-2; the match to TRBD2 covers 8 bases. The trim removed 4 bases at V and 6 bases at J, leaving 4 bases unmatched. This CDR3 has 13 amino acids. Germline CDR1 and CDR2: SQVTM and ANQGSEA. The DNA of the CDR3 is TGCAGCGTTGCCAGCGGGAGCGCCGGGGAGCTGTTTTTT. The encoded protein is CSVASGSAGELFF.

This clone is a singleton in its sample. The rearrangement uses TRBV5-1 and TRBJ1-1; 9 bases align to TRBD1. The germline CDR1 and CDR2 sequences are SGHRS and YFSETQ. The CDR3 is 15 residues long. The V and J ends lost 0 bases and 1 base, in that order; junction bases with no gene match: 1. CDR3: CASSLAGQGNTEAFF. The CDR3 bases are TGCGCCAGCAGCTTGGCGGGACAGGGGAACACTGAAGCTTTCTTT. Together with reference TRBV5-1 and TRBJ1-1, the CDR3 gives the full variable domain: KAGVTQTPRYLIKTRGQQVTLSCSPISGHRSVSWYQQTPGQGLQFLFEYFSETQRNKGNFPGRFSGRQFSNSRSEMNVSTLELGDSALYLCASSLAGQGNTEAFFGQGTRLTVV.

The chain combines TRBV10-3 with TRBJ2-7, with 10 nucleotides matching TRBD2. V lost 5 bases, J lost 2 bases, and 12 bases stayed unmatched. The CDR3 covers 17 residues. CDR1 is ENHRY and CDR2 is SYGVKD in the germline V gene. CDR3: CAISPRGVAGGTYEQYF. The CDR3 nucleotides are TGTGCCATCAGTCCCCGAGGGGTAGCGGGAGGTACCTACGAGCAGTACTTC.

The chain uses TRBV6-5 and TRBJ2-1; 9 positions match TRBD1. V lost 4 bases to trimming and J lost 5 bases; unmatched junction nucleotides: 9. Germline V gives CDR1 MNHEY, CDR2 SVGAGI. The CDR3 spans 16 residues. The CDR3 coding sequence is TGTGCCAGCAGTTCCTCCTACAGGGGGCTTAACAATGAGCAGTTCTTC. Protein: CASSSSYRGLNNEQFF.

V gene TRBV28 combines with J gene TRBJ2-7; TRBD1 matches 12 bases. CDR1 MDHEN and CDR2 SYDVKM come from the germline V gene. Trimming at V came to 5 bases and at J to 5 bases, leaving 7 bases not matched to a gene. The CDR3 is made up of 15 amino acids. This chain's CDR3 is CASSTRDRGLNEQYF. The CDR3 nucleotides are TGTGCCAGCAGTACCCGGGACAGGGGGCTCAACGAGCAGTACTTC.

J is TRBJ2-5 and V is TRBV18, with no clear D. The CDR3 contains 14 residues. CDR1 and CDR2 (germline): KGHSH, LQKENI. V was pared by 6 bases and J by 1 base, with 12 bases between. This CDR3 reads CASSFFESQETQYF. The CDR3 coding sequence is TGTGCCAGCTCCTTTTTTGAGAGCCAAGAGACCCAGTACTTC. The full variable domain, rest sourced from reference TRBV18 and TRBJ2-5, is NAGVMQNPRHLVRRRGQEARLRCSPMKGHSHVYWYRQLPEEGLKFMVYLQKENIIDESGMPKERFSAEFPKEGPSILRIQQVVRGDSAAYFCASSFFESQETQYFGPGTRLLVL.

The chain links TRBV5-1 to TRBJ1-6; the D gene is possibly TRBD1 (5 bases). In germline, CDR1 is SGHRS, CDR2 YFSETQ. The CDR3 runs 14 residues. The ends were cut back, 2 bases at V and 5 bases at J, with 8 bases in the middle. The DNA of the CDR3 is TGCGCCAGCAGCTTCTCAGGGAATAATTCACCCCTCCACTTT. The encoded protein is CASSFSGNNSPLHF.

V usage is TRBV14 and J usage is TRBJ2-7; 8 positions agree with TRBD1. V lost 1 base to trimming and J lost 6 bases; unmatched junction nucleotides: 5. The CDR3 is made up of 14 amino acids. Germline CDR1 is SGHDN and CDR2 is FVKESK. The CDR3 nucleotides read TGTGCCAGCAGCCAAGGGACAGGGCGGCGCGAGCAGTACTTC. Protein: CASSQGTGRREQYF.